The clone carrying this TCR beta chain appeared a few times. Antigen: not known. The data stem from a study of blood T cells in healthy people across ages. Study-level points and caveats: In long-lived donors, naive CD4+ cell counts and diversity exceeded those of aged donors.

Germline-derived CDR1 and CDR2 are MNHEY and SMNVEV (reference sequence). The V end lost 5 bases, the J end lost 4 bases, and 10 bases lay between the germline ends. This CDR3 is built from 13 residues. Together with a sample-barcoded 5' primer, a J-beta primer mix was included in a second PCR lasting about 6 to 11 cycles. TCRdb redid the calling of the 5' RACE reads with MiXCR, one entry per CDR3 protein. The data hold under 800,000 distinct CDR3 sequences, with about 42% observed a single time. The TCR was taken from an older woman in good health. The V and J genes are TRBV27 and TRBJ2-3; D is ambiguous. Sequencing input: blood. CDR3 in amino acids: CASSPFGADTQYF. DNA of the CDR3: TGTGCCAGCAGTCCCTTTGGGGCAGATACGCAGTATTTT.